Below, one T cell receptor (beta chain) is given with its context. This sample was included in a study of TIL therapy for anti-PD-1-resistant metastatic lung cancer. Overall study context: Most patients had lung adenocarcinoma; a few tumors were EGFR-mutant, two ALK-rearranged; half smoked currently or formerly.

This was the immunoSEQ v3 assay. Clones were read by immunoSEQ multiplex PCR, and TCRdb kept only the in-frame ones, dropping some. The sample has approximately 95,000 clones, about two thirds seen once. As for time point: pre-treatment sample, taken before nivolumab and TIL therapy. Most excised metastases sampled were pleural nodules or supraclavicular lymph nodes. Progressing patients received lymphodepletion, expanded TIL infusion and IL-2. Trimming shortened V by 4 bases and J by 1 base, and 8 bases separated the two germline ends. This CDR3 has 13 amino acids. Germline lookup yields CDR1 SGHRS and CDR2 YFSETQ.

This rearrangement joins TRBV5-1 to TRBJ1-2; D uncertain. The material was tumor tissue, obtained at baseline. The receptor comes from a person between 25 and 80 years old with non-small cell lung cancer. This chain's CDR3 is CASSRTVNYGYTF. CDR3 DNA: TGCGCCAGCAGCAGGACGGTTAACTATGGCTACACCTTC. The full variable domain, in which reference TRBV5-1 and TRBJ1-2 provide the parts outside the CDR3, is KAGVTQTPRYLIKTRGQQVTLSCSPISGHRSVSWYQQTPGQGLQFLFEYFSETQRNKGNFPGRFSGRQFSNSRSEMNVSTLELGDSALYLCASSRTVNYGYTFGSGTRLTVV.